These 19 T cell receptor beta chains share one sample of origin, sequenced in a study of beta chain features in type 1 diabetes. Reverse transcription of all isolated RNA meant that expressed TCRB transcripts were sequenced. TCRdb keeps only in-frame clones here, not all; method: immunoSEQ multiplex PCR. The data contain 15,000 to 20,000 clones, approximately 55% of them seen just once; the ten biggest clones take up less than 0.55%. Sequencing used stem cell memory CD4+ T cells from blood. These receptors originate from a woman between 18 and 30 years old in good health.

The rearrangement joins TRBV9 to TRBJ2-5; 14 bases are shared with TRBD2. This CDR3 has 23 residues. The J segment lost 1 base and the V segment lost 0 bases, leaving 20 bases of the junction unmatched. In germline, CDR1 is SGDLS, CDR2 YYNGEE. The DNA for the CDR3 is TGTGCCAGCAGCGTAGCTACGGGGGGGCCGGGACTAGCGGGAGCGATGGCCCAAGAGACCCAGTACTTC. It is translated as CASSVATGGPGLAGAMAQETQYF. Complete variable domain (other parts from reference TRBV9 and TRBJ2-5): DSGVTQTPKHLITATGQRVTLRCSPRSGDLSVYWYQQSLDQGLQFLIQYYNGEERAKGNILERFSAQQFPDLHSELNLSSLELGDSALYFCASSVATGGPGLAGAMAQETQYFGPGTRLLVL.

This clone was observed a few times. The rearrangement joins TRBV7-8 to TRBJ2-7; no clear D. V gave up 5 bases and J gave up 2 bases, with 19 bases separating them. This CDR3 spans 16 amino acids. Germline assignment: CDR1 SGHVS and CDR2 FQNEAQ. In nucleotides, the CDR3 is TGTGCCAGCAGCCCCCCAGGTGGGCAGTACCCCTACGAGCAGTACTTC. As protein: CASSPPGGQYPYEQYF.

CDR3 protein: CASSWTSGQSYEQYF. The CDR3 coding sequence is TGTGCCAGCAGTTGGACTAGCGGACAGTCCTACGAGCAGTACTTC. The chain uses TRBV7-9 and TRBJ2-7, with 10 bases identical to TRBD2. The CDR3 is 15 amino acids. V trimming: 6 bases; J trimming: 1 base; junction bases outside the gene matches: 6. CDR1 SEHNR and CDR2 FQNEAQ come from the germline V gene (reference sequence). Full variable domain (remainder filled in from reference TRBV7-9 and TRBJ2-7): DTGVSQNPRHKITKRGQNVTFRCDPISEHNRLYWYRQTLGQGPEFLTYFQNEAQLEKSRLLSDRFSAERPKGSFSTLEIQRTEQGDSAMYLCASSWTSGQSYEQYFGPGTRLTVT.

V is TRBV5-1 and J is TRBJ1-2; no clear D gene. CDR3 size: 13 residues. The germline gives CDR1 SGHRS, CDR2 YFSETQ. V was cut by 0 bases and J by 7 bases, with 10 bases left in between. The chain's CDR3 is CASSLGGSGGYTF. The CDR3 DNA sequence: TGCGCCAGCAGCTTGGGAGGGAGTGGTGGCTACACCTTC.

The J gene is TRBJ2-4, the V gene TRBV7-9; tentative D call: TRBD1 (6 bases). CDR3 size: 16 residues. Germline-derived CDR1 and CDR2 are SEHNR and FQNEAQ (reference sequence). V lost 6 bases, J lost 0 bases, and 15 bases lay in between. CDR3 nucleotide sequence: TGTGCCAGCAGACCACGGGACAATGTAGCCAAAAACATTCAGTACTTC. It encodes CASRPRDNVAKNIQYF.

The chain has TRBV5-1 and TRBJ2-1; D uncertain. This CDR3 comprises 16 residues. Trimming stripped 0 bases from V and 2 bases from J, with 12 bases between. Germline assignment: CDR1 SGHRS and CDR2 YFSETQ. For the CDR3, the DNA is TGCGCCAGCAGCTTGGAACCGCCAAACACCTACAATGAGCAGTTCTTC. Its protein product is CASSLEPPNTYNEQFF.

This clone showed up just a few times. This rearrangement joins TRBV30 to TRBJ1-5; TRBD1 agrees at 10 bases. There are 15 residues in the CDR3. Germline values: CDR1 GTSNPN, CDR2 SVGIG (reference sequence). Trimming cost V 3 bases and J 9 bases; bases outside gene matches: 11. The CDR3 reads CAWSPSGTGVRPQHF. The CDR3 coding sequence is TGTGCCTGGAGCCCCAGTGGGACAGGGGTTCGGCCCCAGCATTTT.

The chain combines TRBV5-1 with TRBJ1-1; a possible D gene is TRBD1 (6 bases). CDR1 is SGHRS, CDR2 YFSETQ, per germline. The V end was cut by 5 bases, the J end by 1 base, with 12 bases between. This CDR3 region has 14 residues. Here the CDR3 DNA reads TGCGCCAGCAGGTGGACAGTAGCGAACACTGAAGCTTTCTTT. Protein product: CASRWTVANTEAFF.

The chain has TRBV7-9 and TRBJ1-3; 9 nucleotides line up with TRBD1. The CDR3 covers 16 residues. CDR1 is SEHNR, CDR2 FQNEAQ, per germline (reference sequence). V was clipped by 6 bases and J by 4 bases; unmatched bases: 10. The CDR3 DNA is TGTGCCAGCAGACAGGACAGGGGAGAAATAGGAAACACCATATATTTT. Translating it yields CASRQDRGEIGNTIYF.

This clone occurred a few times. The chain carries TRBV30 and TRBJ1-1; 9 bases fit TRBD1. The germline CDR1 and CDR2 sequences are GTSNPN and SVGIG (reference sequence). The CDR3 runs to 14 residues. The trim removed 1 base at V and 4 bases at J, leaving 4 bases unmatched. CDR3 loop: CAWSGDRDGTEAFF. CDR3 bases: TGTGCCTGGAGTGGGGACAGGGACGGCACTGAAGCTTTCTTT.

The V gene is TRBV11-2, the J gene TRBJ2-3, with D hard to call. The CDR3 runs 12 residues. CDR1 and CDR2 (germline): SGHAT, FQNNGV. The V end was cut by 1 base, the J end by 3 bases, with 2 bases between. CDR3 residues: CASSLVTDTQYF. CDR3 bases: TGTGCCAGCAGCTTAGTAACAGATACGCAGTATTTT. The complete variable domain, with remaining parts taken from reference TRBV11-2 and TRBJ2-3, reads EAGVAQSPRYKIIEKRQSVAFWCNPISGHATLYWYQQILGQGPKLLIQFQNNGVVDDSQLPKDRFSAERLKGVDSTLKIQPAKLEDSAVYLCASSLVTDTQYFGPGTRLTVL.

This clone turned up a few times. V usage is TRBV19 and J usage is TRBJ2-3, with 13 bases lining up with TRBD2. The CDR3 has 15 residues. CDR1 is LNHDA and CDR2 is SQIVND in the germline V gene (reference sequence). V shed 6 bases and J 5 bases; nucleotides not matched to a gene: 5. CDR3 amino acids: CASSGLAGVGDTQYF. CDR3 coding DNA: TGTGCCAGTAGCGGACTAGCGGGAGTTGGAGATACGCAGTATTTT.

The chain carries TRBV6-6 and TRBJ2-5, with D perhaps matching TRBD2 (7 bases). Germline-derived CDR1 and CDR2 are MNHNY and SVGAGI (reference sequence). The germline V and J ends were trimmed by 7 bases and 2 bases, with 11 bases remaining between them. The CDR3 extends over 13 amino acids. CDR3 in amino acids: CASKGGDQETQYF. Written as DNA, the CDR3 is TGTGCCAGCAAGGGGGGGGATCAAGAGACCCAGTACTTC.

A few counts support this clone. The CDR3 sequence: CAISDPGSPQYF. The CDR3 region has the DNA TGTGCCATCAGTGACCCTGGGAGCCCACAGTACTTC. The chain is built from TRBV10-3 and TRBJ2-7, with D perhaps matching TRBD2 (5 bases). CDR1 and CDR2 (germline): ENHRY, SYGVKD. The V end lost 3 bases, the J end lost 10 bases, and 13 bases lay between the germline ends. This CDR3 contains 12 residues.

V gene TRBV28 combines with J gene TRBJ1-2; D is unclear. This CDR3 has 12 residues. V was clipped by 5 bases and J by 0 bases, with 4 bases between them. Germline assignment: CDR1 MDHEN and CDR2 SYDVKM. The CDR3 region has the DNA TGTGCCAGCAGTCCAGCTAACTATGGCTACACCTTC. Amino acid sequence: CASSPANYGYTF.

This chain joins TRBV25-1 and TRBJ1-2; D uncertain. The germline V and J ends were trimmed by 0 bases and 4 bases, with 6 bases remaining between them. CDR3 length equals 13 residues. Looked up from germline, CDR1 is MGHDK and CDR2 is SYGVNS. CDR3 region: CASSEYWSYGYTF. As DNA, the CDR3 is TGTGCCAGCAGTGAATATTGGAGCTATGGCTACACCTTC.

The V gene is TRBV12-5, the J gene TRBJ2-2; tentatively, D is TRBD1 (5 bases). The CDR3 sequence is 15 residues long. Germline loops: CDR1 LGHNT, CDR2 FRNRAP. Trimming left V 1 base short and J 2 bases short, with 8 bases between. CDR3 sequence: CASGLGTLNTGELFF. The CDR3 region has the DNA TGTGCTAGTGGTTTGGGGACACTTAACACCGGGGAGCTGTTTTTT.

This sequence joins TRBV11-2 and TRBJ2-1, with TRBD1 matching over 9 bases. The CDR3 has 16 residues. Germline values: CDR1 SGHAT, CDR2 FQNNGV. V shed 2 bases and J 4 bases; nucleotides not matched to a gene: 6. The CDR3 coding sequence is TGTGCCAGCAGCTTATCGACAGGGGGACTTTACAATGAGCAGTTCTTC. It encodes CASSLSTGGLYNEQFF.

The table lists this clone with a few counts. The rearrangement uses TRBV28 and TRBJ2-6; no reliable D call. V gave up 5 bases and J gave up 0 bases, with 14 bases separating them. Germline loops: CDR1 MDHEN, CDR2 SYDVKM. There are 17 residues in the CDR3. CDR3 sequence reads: CASSINSGRSGANVLTF. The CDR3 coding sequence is TGTGCCAGCAGTATCAACTCGGGTCGCTCTGGGGCCAACGTCCTGACTTTC. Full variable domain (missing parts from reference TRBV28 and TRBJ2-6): DVKVTQSSRYLVKRTGEKVFLECVQDMDHENMFWYRQDPGLGLRLIYFSYDVKMKEKGDIPEGYSVSREKKERFSLILESASTNQTSMYLCASSINSGRSGANVLTFGAGSRLTVL.